This T cell receptor (beta chain) was recorded in a study of regulatory T cells in long-lasting Graves disease. This CDR3 has 16 residues. After removal of 0 bases from V and 2 bases from J, the junction contained 6 bases not matched to a gene. Germline CDR1 LGHNA, CDR2 YSLEER. Time point given: newly diagnosed GD, antithyroid drugs for less than 3 months. RNA from PBMCs was the source of the TCR library. Arm-PCR with iRepertoire HTBI primers amplified the CDR3 regions for these TCR beta libraries. Each CDR3 protein gets one entry after TCRdb re-called the multiplex PCR reads with MiXCR. The sample includes approximately 360,000 distinct CDR3 sequences, approximately 10% of them seen just once. These data were also reused for a study on T cells in Graves' hyperthyroidism and ophthalmopathy. That investigation notes: A 13 V-J signature model discriminated ophthalmopathy versus stable hyperthyroidism.

This chain uses TRBV4-3 with TRBJ2-7, with TRBD2 matching 8 bases. The source is a woman aged 18-30 years with Graves disease. Material: peripheral blood mononuclear cells (PBMCs), obtained at new diagnosis, from a patient treated with antithyroid drugs. The CDR3 region is CASSQDRREGPYEQYF. CDR3 bases: TGCGCCAGCAGCCAAGATCGACGGGAGGGCCCCTACGAGCAGTACTTC.